These 5 T cell receptor beta chains share one sample of origin, sequenced in a study of T cell changes during pregnancy in multiple sclerosis. Profiled with immunoSEQ multiplex PCR; TCRdb holds only in-frame clones, not every one. This sample has approximately 34,000 clones, with around 90% found just once. The input for sequencing was CD4+ T cells from peripheral blood mononuclear cells, taken after pregnancy. The receptors here all came from a female donor with multiple sclerosis, enrolled in a pregnancy study.

The CDR3 is CSVAGLRETQYF. CDR3 DNA sequence: TGCAGCGTGGCAGGGTTGCGGGAGACCCAGTACTTC. The chain couples TRBV29-1 to TRBJ2-5, with a weak D call TRBD1 (5 bases). CDR1 and CDR2 from the germline V gene are SQVTM and ANQGSEA. There are 12 residues in the CDR3. V lost 6 bases and J lost 5, with 13 bases in between.

This chain uses TRBV5-1 with TRBJ2-1; no firm D call. Germline CDR1 SGHRS, CDR2 YFSETQ. Trimming pared 2 bases from V and 3 bases from J, leaving 6 bases between. There are 13 residues in the CDR3. The CDR3 reads CASSLLRYNEQFF. Here the CDR3 DNA reads TGCGCCAGCAGCTTACTACGCTACAATGAGCAGTTCTTC.

V and J are TRBV18 and TRBJ2-2, with D perhaps TRBD2 (6 bases). Trimming left V 3 bases short and J 6 bases short, with 14 bases between. The CDR3 covers 15 residues. CDR1 is KGHSH, CDR2 LQKENI, per germline. DNA of the CDR3: TGTGCCAGCTCACCCCCAACGACTAGATCCGGGGAGCTGTTTTTT. It codes for CASSPPTTRSGELFF.

The gene calls are TRBV13 and TRBJ2-5; TRBD2 matches at 7 bases. J gave up 2 bases and V 5 bases, and 11 bases lay outside the gene matches. Germline-derived CDR1 and CDR2 are PRHDT and FYEKMQ (reference sequence). The CDR3 totals 16 residues. CDR3 sequence (DNA): TGTGCCAGCAGCCCCCGGACTAGGATGGGGCAAGAGACCCAGTACTTC. This encodes CASSPRTRMGQETQYF.

This clone was counted between two and nine times. The CDR3 DNA follows: TGTGCCAGTAGTATAGCCCTTGGACAGACCGGGGAGCTGTTTTTT. Its translation: CASSIALGQTGELFF. This chain uses TRBV19 with TRBJ2-2; D is perhaps TRBD1 (6 bases). Germline CDR1 and CDR2: LNHDA and SQIVND (reference sequence). The CDR3 spans 15 residues. The V end lost 1 base, the J end lost 5 bases, and 11 bases lay between the germline ends.